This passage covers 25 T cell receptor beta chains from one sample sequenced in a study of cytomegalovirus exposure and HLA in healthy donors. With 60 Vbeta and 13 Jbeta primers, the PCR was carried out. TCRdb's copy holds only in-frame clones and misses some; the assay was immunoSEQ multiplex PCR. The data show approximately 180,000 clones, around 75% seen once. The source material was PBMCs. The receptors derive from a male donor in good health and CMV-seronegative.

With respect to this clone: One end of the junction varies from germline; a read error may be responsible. For the CDR3, the DNA is TGTTCCAGCAGTTTGTACCCGGGGAACACCATATATTTT. Translating it yields CSSSLYPGNTIYF. V is TRBV7-9 and J is TRBJ1-3; D remains unclear. The CDR3 spans 13 residues. Germline CDR1 and CDR2: SEHNR and FQNEAQ (reference sequence).

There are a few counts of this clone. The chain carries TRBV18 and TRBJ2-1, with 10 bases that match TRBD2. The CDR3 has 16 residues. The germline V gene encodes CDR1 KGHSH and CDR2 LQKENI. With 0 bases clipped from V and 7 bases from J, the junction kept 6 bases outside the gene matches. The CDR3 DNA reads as TGTGCCAGCTCACCACCGAGCGGGGGGGCGTGGAATGAGCAGTTCTTC. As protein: CASSPPSGGAWNEQFF.

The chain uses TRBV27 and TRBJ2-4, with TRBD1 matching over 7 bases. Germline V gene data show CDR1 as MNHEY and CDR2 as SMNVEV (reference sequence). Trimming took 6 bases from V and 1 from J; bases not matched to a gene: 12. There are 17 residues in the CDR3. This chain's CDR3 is CASRPYDREKAKNIQYF. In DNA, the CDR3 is TGTGCCAGCAGACCCTACGACAGGGAAAAGGCCAAAAACATTCAGTACTTC.

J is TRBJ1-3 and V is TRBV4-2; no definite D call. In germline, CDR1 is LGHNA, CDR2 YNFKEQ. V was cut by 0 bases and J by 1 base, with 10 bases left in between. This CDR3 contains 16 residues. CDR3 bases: TGTGCCAGCAGCCAAGAAAATTCGGGTTCTGGAAACACCATATATTTT. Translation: CASSQENSGSGNTIYF.

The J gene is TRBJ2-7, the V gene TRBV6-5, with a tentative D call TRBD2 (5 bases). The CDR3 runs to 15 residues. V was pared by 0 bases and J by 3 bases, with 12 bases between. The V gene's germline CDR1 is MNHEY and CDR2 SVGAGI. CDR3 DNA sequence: TGTGCCAGCAGTTACTCGGGTCTCGGGAACTACGAGCAGTACTTC. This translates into CASSYSGLGNYEQYF.

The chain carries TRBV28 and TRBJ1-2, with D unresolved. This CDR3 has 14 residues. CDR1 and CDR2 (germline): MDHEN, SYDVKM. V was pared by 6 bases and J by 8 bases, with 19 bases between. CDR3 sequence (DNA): TGTGCCAGCAGCACCTCCGGACTTGAAGCGGGCTACACCTTC. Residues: CASSTSGLEAGYTF.

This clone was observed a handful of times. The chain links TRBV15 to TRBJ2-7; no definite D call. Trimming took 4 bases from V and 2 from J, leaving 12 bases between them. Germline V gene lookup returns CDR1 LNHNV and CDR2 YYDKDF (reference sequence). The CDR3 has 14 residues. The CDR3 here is CATSIMASTYEQYF. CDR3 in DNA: TGTGCCACCAGCATAATGGCTTCCACCTACGAGCAGTACTTC.

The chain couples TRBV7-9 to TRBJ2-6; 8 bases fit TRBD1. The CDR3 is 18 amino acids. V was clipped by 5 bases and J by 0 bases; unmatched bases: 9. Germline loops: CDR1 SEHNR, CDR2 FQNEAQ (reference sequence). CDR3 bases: TGTGCCAGCAGCACTCGGACAGGGAAGGACTCTGGGGCCAACGTCCTGACTTTC. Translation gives CASSTRTGKDSGANVLTF.

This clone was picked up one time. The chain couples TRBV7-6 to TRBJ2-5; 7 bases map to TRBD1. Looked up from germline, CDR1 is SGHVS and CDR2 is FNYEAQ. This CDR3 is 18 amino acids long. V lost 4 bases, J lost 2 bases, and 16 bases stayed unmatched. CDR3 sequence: CASSWHPTGTEGQETQYF. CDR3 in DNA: TGTGCCAGCAGCTGGCATCCGACCGGGACAGAGGGACAAGAGACCCAGTACTTC.

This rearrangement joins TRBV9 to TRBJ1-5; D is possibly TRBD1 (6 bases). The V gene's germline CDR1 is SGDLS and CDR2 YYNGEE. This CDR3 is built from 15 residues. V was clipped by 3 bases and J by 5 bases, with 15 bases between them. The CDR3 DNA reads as TGTGCCAGCAGCGGCTCAGGGGCAGGGCATCAGCCCCAGCATTTT. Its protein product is CASSGSGAGHQPQHF. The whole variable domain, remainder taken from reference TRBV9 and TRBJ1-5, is DSGVTQTPKHLITATGQRVTLRCSPRSGDLSVYWYQQSLDQGLQFLIQYYNGEERAKGNILERFSAQQFPDLHSELNLSSLELGDSALYFCASSGSGAGHQPQHFGDGTRLSIL.

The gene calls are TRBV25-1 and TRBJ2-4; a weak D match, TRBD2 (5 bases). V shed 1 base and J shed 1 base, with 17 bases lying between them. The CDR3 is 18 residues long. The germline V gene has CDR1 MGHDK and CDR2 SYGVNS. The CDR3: CASSEFGDSLGAKNIQYF. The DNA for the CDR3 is TGTGCCAGCAGTGAATTCGGGGATAGTCTGGGGGCCAAAAACATTCAGTACTTC.

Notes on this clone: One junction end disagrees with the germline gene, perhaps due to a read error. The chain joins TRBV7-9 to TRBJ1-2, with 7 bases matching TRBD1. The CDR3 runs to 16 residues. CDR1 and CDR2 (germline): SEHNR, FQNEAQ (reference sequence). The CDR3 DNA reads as TGTTCCAGCAGCTTAGGCCAGGGGGTAGTTAACTATGGCTACACCTTC. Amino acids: CSSSLGQGVVNYGYTF.

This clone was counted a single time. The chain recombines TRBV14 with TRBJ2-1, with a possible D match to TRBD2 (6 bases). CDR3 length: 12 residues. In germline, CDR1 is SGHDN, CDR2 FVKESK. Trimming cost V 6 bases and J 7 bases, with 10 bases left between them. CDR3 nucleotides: TGTGCCAGCAGTCGGCGGGGAAATGAGCAGTTCTTC. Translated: CASSRRGNEQFF.

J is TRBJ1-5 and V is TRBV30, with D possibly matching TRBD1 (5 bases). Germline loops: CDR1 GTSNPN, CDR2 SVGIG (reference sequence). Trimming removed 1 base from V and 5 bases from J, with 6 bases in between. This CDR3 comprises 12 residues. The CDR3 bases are TGTGCCTGGAGTGGACAGTATCAGCCCCAGCATTTT. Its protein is CAWSGQYQPQHF.

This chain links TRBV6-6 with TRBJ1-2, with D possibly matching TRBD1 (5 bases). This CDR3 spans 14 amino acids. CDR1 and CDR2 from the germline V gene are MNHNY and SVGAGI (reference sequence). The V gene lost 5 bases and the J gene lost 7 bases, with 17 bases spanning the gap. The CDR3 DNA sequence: TGTGCCAGCAGTCCGCCGGGAGGAAGGGGTGGCTACACCTTC. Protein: CASSPPGGRGGYTF.

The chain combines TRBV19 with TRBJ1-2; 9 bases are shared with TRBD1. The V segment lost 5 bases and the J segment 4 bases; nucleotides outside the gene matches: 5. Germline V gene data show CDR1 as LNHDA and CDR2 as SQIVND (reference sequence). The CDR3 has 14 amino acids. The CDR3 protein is CASSLTGGLYGYTF. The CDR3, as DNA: TGTGCCAGTAGTCTAACAGGGGGCCTCTATGGCTACACCTTC.

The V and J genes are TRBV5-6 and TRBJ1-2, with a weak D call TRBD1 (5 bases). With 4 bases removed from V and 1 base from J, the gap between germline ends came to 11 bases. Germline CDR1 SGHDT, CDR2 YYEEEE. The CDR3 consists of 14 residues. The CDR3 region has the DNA TGTGCCAGCAGCCGCCGCGGGGGTAACTATGGCTACACCTTC. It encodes CASSRRGGNYGYTF. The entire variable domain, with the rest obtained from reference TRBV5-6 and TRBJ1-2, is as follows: DAGVTQSPTHLIKTRGQQVTLRCSPKSGHDTVSWYQQALGQGPQFIFQYYEEEERQRGNFPDRFSGHQFPNYSSELNVNALLLGDSALYLCASSRRGGNYGYTFGSGTRLTVV.

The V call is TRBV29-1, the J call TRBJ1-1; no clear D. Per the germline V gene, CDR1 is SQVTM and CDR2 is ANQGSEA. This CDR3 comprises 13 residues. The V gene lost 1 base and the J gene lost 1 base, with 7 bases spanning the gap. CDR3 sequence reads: CSVEGQENTEAFF. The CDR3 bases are TGCAGCGTTGAAGGGCAGGAGAACACTGAAGCTTTCTTT.

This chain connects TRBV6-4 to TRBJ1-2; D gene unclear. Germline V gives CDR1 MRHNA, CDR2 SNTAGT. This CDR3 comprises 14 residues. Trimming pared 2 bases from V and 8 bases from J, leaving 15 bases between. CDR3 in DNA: TGTGCCAGCAGTGACGGGAGCGTGGCGAGAGGCTACACCTTC. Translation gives CASSDGSVARGYTF.

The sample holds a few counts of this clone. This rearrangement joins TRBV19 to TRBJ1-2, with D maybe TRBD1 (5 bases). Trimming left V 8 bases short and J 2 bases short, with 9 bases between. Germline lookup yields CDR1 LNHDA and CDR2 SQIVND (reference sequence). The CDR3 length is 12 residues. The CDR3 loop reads CASSGLNYGYTF. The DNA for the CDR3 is TGTGCCAGTTCGGGACTAAACTATGGCTACACCTTC.

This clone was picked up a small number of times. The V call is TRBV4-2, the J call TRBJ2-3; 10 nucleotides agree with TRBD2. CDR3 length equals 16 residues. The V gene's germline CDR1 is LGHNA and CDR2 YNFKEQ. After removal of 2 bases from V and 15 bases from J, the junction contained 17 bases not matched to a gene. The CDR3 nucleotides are TGTGCCAGCAGCCAACCAGGTCCTAGCGGGAGCACAATCCCATATTTT. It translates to CASSQPGPSGSTIPYF.

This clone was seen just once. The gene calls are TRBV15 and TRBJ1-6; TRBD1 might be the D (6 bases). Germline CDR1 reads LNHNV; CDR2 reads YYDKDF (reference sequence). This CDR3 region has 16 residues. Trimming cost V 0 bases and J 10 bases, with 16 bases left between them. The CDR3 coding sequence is TGTGCCACCAGCAGAGATCCCGGACAGTACTACTCACCCCTCCACTTT. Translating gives CATSRDPGQYYSPLHF. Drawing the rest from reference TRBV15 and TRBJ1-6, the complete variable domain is DAMVIQNPRYQVTQFGKPVTLSCSQTLNHNVMYWYQQKSSQAPKLLFHYYDKDFNNEADTPDNFQSRRPNTSFCFLDIRSPGLGDTAMYLCATSRDPGQYYSPLHFGNGTRLTVT.

CDR3 sequence: CASSVAISGRGNTGELFF. CDR3 DNA: TGTGCCAGCAGCGTAGCAATTAGCGGGAGAGGGAACACCGGGGAGCTGTTTTTT. The chain carries TRBV9 and TRBJ2-2, with 9 positions matching TRBD2. Germline CDR1 reads SGDLS; CDR2 reads YYNGEE. The V segment lost 0 bases and the J segment 1 base; nucleotides outside the gene matches: 7. CDR3 length: 18 amino acids.

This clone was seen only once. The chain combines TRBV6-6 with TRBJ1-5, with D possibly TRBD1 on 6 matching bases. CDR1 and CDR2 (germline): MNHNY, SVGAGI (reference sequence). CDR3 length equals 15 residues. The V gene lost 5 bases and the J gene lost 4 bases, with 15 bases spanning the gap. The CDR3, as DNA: TGTGCCAGCAGTGCGGACAGAATCTTAAATCAGCCCCAGCATTTT. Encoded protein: CASSADRILNQPQHF.

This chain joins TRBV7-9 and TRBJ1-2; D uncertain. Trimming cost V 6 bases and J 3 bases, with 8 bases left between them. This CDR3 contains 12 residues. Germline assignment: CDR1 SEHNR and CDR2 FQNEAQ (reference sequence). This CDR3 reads CASSGLDYGYTF. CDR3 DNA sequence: TGTGCCAGCAGTGGACTCGACTATGGCTACACCTTC.